One sample yielded the 21 T cell receptor beta chains listed below, sequenced in a study of T cell responses to AZD1222 COVID-19 vaccine (dated by TCRdb to 2020 to 2023). Libraries were constructed by the immunoSEQ multiplex PCR assay. In its TCRdb copy, this immuneACCESS table keeps in-frame sequences only and misses some clones. Where compared with another copy, unresolved V genes explain less than half of these, and the others have no known cause. The sample has roughly 130,000 clones on record, 88% of them singletons. Of the sample, 18% falls within the top ten clones. The sample's time point, from its label and the paper: baseline before first vaccination. The meaning of the sample's treatment or condition label: meningococcal conjugate vaccine given as trial control. The sequenced sample was peripheral blood, obtained on day 0 of MenACWY control vaccination. These TCRs come from an adult in good health.

The V gene is TRBV28, the J gene TRBJ2-7; 7 bases are a match to TRBD1. The germline gives CDR1 MDHEN, CDR2 SYDVKM. The CDR3 loop spans 13 amino acids. The J segment lost 1 base and the V segment lost 5 bases, leaving 2 bases of the junction unmatched. The CDR3 spells CASSPTGSYEQYF. The CDR3 nucleotides read TGTGCCAGCAGTCCGACAGGGTCCTACGAGCAGTACTTC.

The chain joins TRBV5-4 to TRBJ2-7; D assignment may be TRBD1 or TRBD2 (5 bases each). The V gene lost 0 bases and the J gene lost 3 bases, with 13 bases spanning the gap. The CDR3 length is 15 residues. Germline assignment: CDR1 SGHNT and CDR2 YYREEE (reference sequence). CDR3 in amino acids: CASSLESGRDYEQYF. In DNA form, the CDR3 reads TGTGCCAGCAGCTTGGAGTCGGGACGGGACTACGAGCAGTACTTC.

V and J are TRBV28 and TRBJ2-2, with D unclear. Looked up from germline, CDR1 is MDHEN and CDR2 is SYDVKM. The CDR3 length is 13 residues. Trimming left V 6 bases short and J 5 bases short, with 10 bases between. The CDR3 is CASSPGWTGELFF. The CDR3 region has the DNA TGTGCCAGCAGCCCAGGATGGACCGGGGAGCTGTTTTTT.

V is TRBV15 and J is TRBJ1-2, with 7 nucleotides matching TRBD1. The V segment lost 4 bases and the J segment 6 bases; nucleotides outside the gene matches: 2. Per the germline V gene, CDR1 is LNHNV and CDR2 is YYDKDF (reference sequence). The CDR3 is 12 amino acids. CDR3 DNA: TGTGCCACCAGCACTACAGGGGATGGCTACACCTTC. Translated, it gives CATSTTGDGYTF.

J is TRBJ2-3 and V is TRBV6-4, with TRBD2 matching over 12 bases. CDR1 and CDR2 from the germline V gene are MRHNA and SNTAGT. Losses at the gene ends were 7 bases for V and 5 bases for J; bases not matched to a gene: 7. The CDR3 covers 15 residues. The CDR3 sequence: CASTQTSGSGDTQYF. CDR3 nucleotides: TGTGCCAGCACCCAGACTAGCGGGAGTGGAGATACGCAGTATTTT.

CDR3 DNA sequence: TGTGCCAGCAGCGTAGGCGGGGTTACGATCTACGAGCAGTACTTC. This sequence encodes CASSVGGVTIYEQYF. V and J are TRBV9 and TRBJ2-7; possibly TRBD2 for D (6 bases). The V end lost 0 bases, the J end lost 3 bases, and 13 bases lay between the germline ends. The CDR3 loop spans 15 amino acids. CDR1 is SGDLS, CDR2 YYNGEE, per germline.

The rearrangement joins TRBV11-2 to TRBJ2-2; no reliable D call. This CDR3 spans 14 amino acids. With 10 bases removed from V and 4 bases from J, the gap between germline ends came to 16 bases. The germline gives CDR1 SGHAT, CDR2 FQNNGV. CDR3 region: CATYHPSGTGELFF. CDR3 sequence (DNA): TGTGCCACCTACCACCCATCGGGCACCGGGGAGCTGTTTTTT.

V is TRBV6-5 and J is TRBJ2-1; 12 bases match TRBD2. Trimming took 6 bases from V and 4 from J; bases not matched to a gene: 4. Germline loops: CDR1 MNHEY, CDR2 SVGAGI. This CDR3 contains 15 residues. The CDR3 sequence is CASSQGLAGYNEQFF. In DNA form, the CDR3 reads TGTGCCAGCAGCCAGGGACTAGCGGGTTACAATGAGCAGTTCTTC.

The chain recombines TRBV28 with TRBJ2-7, with TRBD1 identical over 10 bases. V gave up 3 bases and J gave up 5 bases; unmatched junction bases: 10. This CDR3 spans 16 amino acids. Germline-derived CDR1 and CDR2 are MDHEN and SYDVKM. CDR3 in amino acids: CASSFPPGTGAHEQYF. CDR3 coding DNA: TGTGCCAGCAGTTTTCCCCCCGGGACAGGGGCCCACGAGCAGTACTTC.

The CDR3 DNA sequence: TGTGCCAGCAGGTTTAGCGGGAATTACAAAAACATTCAGTACTTC. Protein sequence: CASRFSGNYKNIQYF. The chain is built from TRBV2 and TRBJ2-4, with TRBD2 matching over 8 bases. Germline V gene lookup returns CDR1 SNHLY and CDR2 FYNNEI. V was clipped by 6 bases and J by 3 bases; unmatched bases: 7. There are 15 residues in the CDR3. The full variable domain, rest sourced from reference TRBV2 and TRBJ2-4, is EPEVTQTPSHQVTQMGQEVILRCVPISNHLYFYWYRQILGQKVEFLVSFYNNEISEKSEIFDDQFSVERPDGSNFTLKIRSTKLEDSAMYFCASRFSGNYKNIQYFGAGTRLSVL.

The chain combines TRBV11-1 with TRBJ2-5; the match to TRBD1 covers 7 bases. V was clipped by 5 bases and J by 5 bases; unmatched bases: 11. Germline values: CDR1 SGHAT, CDR2 FQDESV (reference sequence). The CDR3 spans 15 residues. CDR3 coding DNA: TGTGCCAGCAGCCCTCAGGGGGACGTACAGGAGACCCAGTACTTC. Its protein is CASSPQGDVQETQYF.

V is TRBV14 and J is TRBJ2-5; 14 positions agree with TRBD2. Germline CDR1 and CDR2: SGHDN and FVKESK. The CDR3 runs to 22 residues. V was clipped by 1 base and J by 2 bases; unmatched bases: 18. CDR3 sequence reads: CASSQVGDRGLAGESLQETQYF. The CDR3 DNA reads as TGTGCCAGCAGCCAAGTTGGCGATCGGGGACTAGCGGGAGAGTCCTTGCAAGAGACCCAGTACTTC.

The V gene is TRBV19, the J gene TRBJ1-1, with 8 bases matching TRBD1. V lost 7 bases, J lost 5 bases, and 6 bases stayed unmatched. This CDR3 region has 13 residues. The germline V gene has CDR1 LNHDA and CDR2 SQIVND (reference sequence). CDR3 in amino acids: CASKQGVETEAFF. CDR3 nucleotides: TGTGCCAGTAAACAGGGGGTAGAAACTGAAGCTTTCTTT.

The rearrangement uses TRBV30 and TRBJ1-1, with 8 bases identical to TRBD1. After removal of 5 bases from V and 0 bases from J, the junction contained 11 bases not matched to a gene. This CDR3 region has 16 residues. From germline, CDR1 is GTSNPN and CDR2 SVGIG (reference sequence). Here the CDR3 DNA reads TGTGCCTGGCGGCTGACAGGGGCTTTCCTGAACACTGAAGCTTTCTTT. This encodes CAWRLTGAFLNTEAFF.

This clone was detected a few times. The chain has TRBV11-1 and TRBJ1-6, with D uncertain. V lost 6 bases, J lost 6 bases, and 9 bases lay in between. Germline V CDR1 and CDR2: SGHAT, FQDESV (reference sequence). The CDR3 covers 13 residues. CDR3 in DNA: TGTGCCAGCAGTCGGGATCTTAATTCACCCCTCCACTTT. This sequence encodes CASSRDLNSPLHF.

The CDR3 DNA reads TGTGCCAGCAGCTTGGACTTCCAAGAGACCCAGTACTTC. This gives the protein CASSLDFQETQYF. The genes are TRBV5-4 and TRBJ2-5; no firm D call. CDR1 and CDR2 from the germline V gene are SGHNT and YYREEE (reference sequence). Trimming removed 0 bases at V and 1 base at J, with 4 bases between. CDR3 length equals 13 residues. The complete variable domain, with remaining parts taken from reference TRBV5-4 and TRBJ2-5, reads ETGVTQSPTHLIKTRGQQVTLRCSSQSGHNTVSWYQQALGQGPQFIFQYYREEENGRGNFPPRFSGLQFPNYSSELNVNALELDDSALYLCASSLDFQETQYFGPGTRLLVL.

This chain connects TRBV19 to TRBJ1-2; D is perhaps TRBD1 (6 bases). Germline assignment: CDR1 LNHDA and CDR2 SQIVND (reference sequence). The V end lost 6 bases, the J end lost 4 bases, and 15 bases lay between the germline ends. The CDR3 contains 14 residues. The chain's CDR3 is CASSPGHSRYGYTF. In DNA, the CDR3 is TGTGCCAGTAGCCCGGGACATAGTCGCTATGGCTACACCTTC.

The chain has TRBV11-2 and TRBJ2-2; a possible D gene is TRBD2 (5 bases). The germline V gene encodes CDR1 SGHAT and CDR2 FQNNGV. The CDR3 runs to 15 residues. With 0 bases removed from V and 3 bases from J, the gap between germline ends came to 8 bases. As DNA, the CDR3 is TGTGCCAGCAGCTTAGATGGCGGGTACACCGGGGAGCTGTTTTTT. This sequence encodes CASSLDGGYTGELFF.

The CDR3 DNA reads as TGTGCCAGCAGCCCTCGGACAGGGGAAATAGAGCAGTACTTC. It is translated as CASSPRTGEIEQYF. The chain has TRBV9 and TRBJ2-7; the match to TRBD1 covers 9 bases. CDR1 is SGDLS and CDR2 is YYNGEE in the germline V gene. Trimming cost V 4 bases and J 7 bases; bases outside gene matches: 9. The CDR3 is 14 residues long.

The chain is built from TRBV28 and TRBJ1-4; D remains unclear. V was trimmed by 7 bases and J by 4 bases, leaving 16 bases between them. This CDR3 is 15 amino acids long. CDR1 is MDHEN and CDR2 is SYDVKM in the germline V gene. CDR3 bases: TGTGCCAGCAACTATAACCCTCAGGTTAATGAAAAACTGTTTTTT. This sequence encodes CASNYNPQVNEKLFF.

This rearrangement joins TRBV5-1 to TRBJ1-3; no reliable D call. The CDR3 consists of 15 residues. The germline V gene has CDR1 SGHRS and CDR2 YFSETQ. V lost 0 bases and J 4 bases, leaving 11 bases between the germline ends. As DNA, the CDR3 is TGCGCCAGCAGCTTGGAAGGACCCAGGGGAAACACCATATATTTT. This translates into CASSLEGPRGNTIYF.